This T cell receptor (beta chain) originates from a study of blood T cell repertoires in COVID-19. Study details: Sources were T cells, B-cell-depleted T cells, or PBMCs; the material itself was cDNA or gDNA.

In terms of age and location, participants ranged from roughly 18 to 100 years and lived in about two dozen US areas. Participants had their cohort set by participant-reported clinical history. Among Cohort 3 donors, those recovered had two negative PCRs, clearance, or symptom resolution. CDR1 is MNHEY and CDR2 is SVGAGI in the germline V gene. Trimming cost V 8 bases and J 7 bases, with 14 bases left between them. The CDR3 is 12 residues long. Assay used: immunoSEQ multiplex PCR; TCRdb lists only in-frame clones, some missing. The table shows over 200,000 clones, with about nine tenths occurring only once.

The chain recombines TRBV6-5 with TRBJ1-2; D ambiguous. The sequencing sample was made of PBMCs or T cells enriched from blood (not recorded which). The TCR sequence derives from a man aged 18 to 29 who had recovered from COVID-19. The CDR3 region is CASQVRSFGYTF. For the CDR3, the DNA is TGTGCCAGCCAGGTCCGGTCTTTTGGCTACACCTTC.